This T cell receptor (beta chain) originates from a study of cytomegalovirus exposure and HLA in healthy donors. Primers for the PCR totalled 60 Vbeta and 13 Jbeta. Using immunoSEQ multiplex PCR, the repertoire was profiled, and TCRdb retains in-frame clones only, with some absent. The sample holds 85,000 to 110,000 clones, almost 80% seen once. The donors gave bone marrow, and they were healthy. There are 17 residues in the CDR3. Deletions cut 2 bases from V and 0 bases from J, with 14 bases between. Germline V gene lookup returns CDR1 KGHSH and CDR2 LQKENI. The specimen sequenced was PBMCs. The receptor was isolated from a man in his fifties in good health and CMV-seropositive. This sequence joins TRBV18 and TRBJ2-1; D is undetermined. DNA for the CDR3: TGTGCCAGCTCACCAGCGGCGAGCGTCCCCTCCTACAATGAGCAGTTCTTC. As protein: CASSPAASVPSYNEQFF.